These 11 T cell receptor beta chains were sequenced from one sample in a study of T cells after yellow fever vaccination. In TCRdb, the 5' RACE reads were re-called with MiXCR into one record per CDR3 protein. The profile shows fewer than 650,000 distinct CDR3 sequences, about a fifth of them singletons. The source material was PBMCs, sampled around 3 weeks after the first yellow fever vaccination. The receptors come from a man aged 18 to 35 who received the YFV17D yellow fever vaccine.

This clonotype was seen only a few times. The V call is TRBV6-2 or TRBV6-3, the J call TRBJ2-2; D is unresolved. The CDR3 runs to 13 residues. Trimming shortened V by 5 bases and J by 4 bases, and 8 bases separated the two germline ends. Germline V gene data show CDR1 as MNHEY and CDR2 as SVGEGT. CDR3 loop: CASSQYLTGELFF. The CDR3 bases are TGTGCCAGCAGTCAATATCTCACCGGGGAGCTGTTTTTT.

There are many counts of this clonotype. V usage is TRBV20-1 and J usage is TRBJ2-5; TRBD2 matches at 9 bases. CDR3 size: 17 residues. Germline trimming cut 0 bases from V and 1 base from J; bases unmatched to any gene: 9. The germline gives CDR1 DFQATT, CDR2 SNEGSKA (reference sequence). DNA of the CDR3: TGCAGTGCTAGAGATTTTGGCCAGCGGGGGGCCCAAGAGACCCAGTACTTC. This codes for CSARDFGQRGAQETQYF.

The chain has TRBV20-1 and TRBJ2-4; possibly TRBD1 for D (6 bases). Germline loops: CDR1 DFQATT, CDR2 SNEGSKA (reference sequence). CDR3 size: 13 residues. V lost 5 bases and J lost 4, with 12 bases in between. The CDR3 region has the DNA TGCAGTGCTGGCGACAGGAGAAAAAACATTCAGTACTTC. Translating it yields CSAGDRRKNIQYF.

The V gene is TRBV27, the J gene TRBJ2-1, with 9 bases identical to TRBD1. Germline lookup yields CDR1 MNHEY and CDR2 SMNVEV (reference sequence). This CDR3 region has 17 residues. V gave up 0 bases and J gave up 4 bases; unmatched junction bases: 7. The CDR3 DNA sequence: TGTGCCAGCAGTTTATCTTCTCCGGGACAGGGTTACAATGAGCAGTTCTTC. It specifies CASSLSSPGQGYNEQFF.

This clonotype has more than one count but fewer than ten. CDR3 region: CASRPSSGGRGRIQETQYF. The CDR3 DNA reads as TGTGCCAGCAGACCAAGCTCCGGGGGAAGGGGACGAATTCAAGAGACCCAGTACTTC. This chain uses TRBV27 with TRBJ2-5, with D perhaps TRBD2 (6 bases). Germline CDR1 reads MNHEY; CDR2 reads SMNVEV (reference sequence). This CDR3 region has 19 residues. V lost 6 bases and J 2 bases, leaving 28 bases between the germline ends.

V is TRBV12-3 or TRBV12-4 and J is TRBJ1-2; D remains unclear. The CDR3 covers 13 residues. With 5 bases removed from V and 8 bases from J, the gap between germline ends came to 15 bases. The CDR3 sequence is CASSRTGLEGYTF. CDR3 nucleotide sequence: TGTGCCAGCAGTAGGACGGGCTTAGAGGGCTACACCTTC.

V and J are TRBV15 and TRBJ2-6; a weak D match, TRBD1 (6 bases). Germline V CDR1 and CDR2: LNHNV, YYDKDF (reference sequence). The CDR3 totals 15 residues. V lost 8 bases and J lost 2, with 13 bases in between. CDR3 residues: CATGSTGAGANVLTF. The CDR3 region has the DNA TGTGCCACCGGGTCGACAGGCGCTGGGGCCAACGTCCTGACTTTC.

J is TRBJ1-5 and V is TRBV5-5; D uncertain. Germline CDR1 reads SGHKS; CDR2 reads YYEKEE (reference sequence). V was cut by 4 bases and J by 6 bases, with 11 bases left in between. The length of the CDR3 is 13 residues. Here the CDR3 DNA reads TGTGCCAGCAGCCCACCGAACGGTCAGCCCCAGCATTTT. The encoded protein is CASSPPNGQPQHF.

This clonotype was seen only a few times. The gene calls are TRBV7-2 and TRBJ2-7, with 12 bases identical to TRBD2. Trimming at V came to 6 bases and at J to 0 bases, leaving 3 bases not matched to a gene. CDR1 SGHTA and CDR2 FQGNSA come from the germline V gene. This CDR3 region has 15 residues. The CDR3 coding sequence is TGTGCCAGCAGTCGGACTAGCGGGGCCTCCTACGAGCAGTACTTC. It encodes CASSRTSGASYEQYF.

At least ten counts were recorded for this clonotype. V and J are TRBV7-3 and TRBJ2-5; D perhaps matches TRBD1 (6 bases). This CDR3 has 15 residues. Germline V lookup: CDR1 SGHTA, CDR2 FQGTGA. Trimming pared 3 bases from V and 0 bases from J, leaving 11 bases between. CDR3 DNA: TGTGCCAGCAGCTTGCAGGGGACCAACCAAGAGACCCAGTACTTC. It is translated as CASSLQGTNQETQYF.

This clonotype was observed a handful of times. The chain joins TRBV6-5 to TRBJ1-2; unclear D gene. This CDR3 has 15 residues. The V gene's germline CDR1 is MNHEY and CDR2 SVGAGI. V was cut by 0 bases and J by 5 bases, with 13 bases left in between. This CDR3 reads CASSYSAVQGYGYTF. The CDR3 bases are TGTGCCAGCAGTTACTCGGCCGTTCAAGGATATGGCTACACCTTC.